This TCR beta chain was retrieved from a study of post-analysis software for immune sequencing data. Looking at the study overall: The disease courses spanned relapsing-remitting, secondary progressive and progressive-relapsing forms of multiple sclerosis.

The CDR3 spans 12 residues. In germline, CDR1 is SGHTA, CDR2 FQGNSA. Note on this clonotype: As yet, its antigen is unknown. A much larger clone sits a single nucleotide away, making a read error possible.

cDNA libraries of TCR beta carried unique molecular identifiers. TCRdb reprocessed the PCR reads via MiXCR and lists one record per CDR3 protein. This sample has some 690,000 distinct CDR3 sequences, with around 27% found just once. Study conclusions and caveats: Included in a set of 5 or 6 TRBV segments more frequent in patients than controls were TRBV5-6, TRBV5-1 and TRBV20-1. Those with multiple sclerosis, the patient group, showed significantly lower normalized Chao1 diversity than controls. By F measure, samples from a shared preparation batch strongly co-clustered.

The sample taken for sequencing was blood. The chain joins TRBV7-2 to TRBJ2-7; D is unresolved. The clonotype originates from a girl between 5 and 17 years old with multiple sclerosis. CDR3 region: CASSAFSCEQYF. CDR3 nucleotides: TGTGCCAGCAGCGCCTTCTCCTGCGAGCAGTACTTC.